This T cell receptor beta chain was obtained from a study of blood T cell repertoires in COVID-19. Background on the study: Sources were T cells, B-cell-depleted T cells, or PBMCs; the material itself was cDNA or gDNA.

Clones were read by immunoSEQ multiplex PCR, and TCRdb kept only the in-frame ones, dropping some. The top ten hold approximately 4.2% of the sample, which has approximately 38,000 clones, about 94% seen once. This CDR3 has 18 amino acids. Germline-derived CDR1 and CDR2 are SGDLS and YYNGEE. J lost 4 bases, V lost 4 bases, and 11 bases had no gene match. The gene calls are TRBV9 and TRBJ2-2; TRBD1 matches at 12 bases. Input material: peripheral blood. The receptor's source is a human donor with active COVID-19. The donor label of this sample is uncertain. CDR3 in amino acids: CASSLPGQGARSTGELFF. Here the CDR3 DNA reads TGTGCCAGCAGCTTACCGGGACAGGGGGCGCGGAGCACCGGGGAGCTGTTTTTT. The variable domain in full, with the rest retrieved from reference TRBV9 and TRBJ2-2, is DSGVTQTPKHLITATGQRVTLRCSPRSGDLSVYWYQQSLDQGLQFLIQYYNGEERAKGNILERFSAQQFPDLHSELNLSSLELGDSALYFCASSLPGQGARSTGELFFGEGSRLTVL.